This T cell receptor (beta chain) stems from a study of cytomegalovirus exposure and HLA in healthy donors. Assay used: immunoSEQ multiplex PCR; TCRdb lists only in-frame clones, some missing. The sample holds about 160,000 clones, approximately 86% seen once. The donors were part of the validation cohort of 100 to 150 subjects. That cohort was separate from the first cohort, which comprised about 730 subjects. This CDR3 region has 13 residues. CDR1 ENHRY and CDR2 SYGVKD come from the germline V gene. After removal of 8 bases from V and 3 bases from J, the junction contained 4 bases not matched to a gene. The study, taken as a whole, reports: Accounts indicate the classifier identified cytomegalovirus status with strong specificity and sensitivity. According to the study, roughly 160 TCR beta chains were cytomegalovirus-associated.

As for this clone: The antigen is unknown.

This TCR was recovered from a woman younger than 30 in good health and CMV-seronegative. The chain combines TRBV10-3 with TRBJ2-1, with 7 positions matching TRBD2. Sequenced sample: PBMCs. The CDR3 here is CAIGGDLYNEQFF. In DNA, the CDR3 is TGTGCCATCGGGGGGGACCTCTACAATGAGCAGTTCTTC.